The 25 T cell receptor beta chains below all came from one sample that was sequenced in a study of naive and memory T cell subsets. Study observations and caveats: Possibly reflecting memory cells re-expressing CD45RA, a few larger clonotypes occurred in naive repertoires, especially CD8.

Antigens for these TCRs are unknown. The beta constant-region primer was an equimolar mix of two oligonucleotides covering TRBC1 and TRBC2. Ligated cDNA was amplified by four rounds of PCR with nested alpha and beta constant-region primers and SP2. TCRdb processed the UMI-ligation and nested PCR reads anew with MiXCR; each CDR3 protein has one entry. Seen here are around 160,000 distinct CDR3 sequences, approximately 22% observed once, and the top ten hold 0.1% to 0.11%. The material sequenced was naive CD4+ T cells from blood. Receptors originate from a human donor in good health.

The gene calls are TRBV7-8 and TRBJ2-7, with a weak D call TRBD1 (6 bases). Trimming left V 6 bases short and J 6 bases short, with 12 bases between. The germline gives CDR1 SGHVS, CDR2 FQNEAQ. The CDR3 is 12 residues long. CDR3 in amino acids: CASRSPGVEQYF. The CDR3, as DNA: TGTGCCAGCAGGTCACCAGGGGTCGAGCAGTACTTC.

This clonotype came up once. This chain connects TRBV28 to TRBJ2-7; 8 nucleotides agree with TRBD1. This CDR3 region has 17 residues. V gave up 4 bases and J gave up 4 bases; unmatched junction bases: 15. Germline-derived CDR1 and CDR2 are MDHEN and SYDVKM. The CDR3 nucleotides are TGTGCCAGCAGTTCAACATACAGGGGGTTCTCAAATTACGAGCAGTACTTC. Protein: CASSSTYRGFSNYEQYF. Full variable domain (remainder filled in from reference TRBV28 and TRBJ2-7): DVKVTQSSRYLVKRTGEKVFLECVQDMDHENMFWYRQDPGLGLRLIYFSYDVKMKEKGDIPEGYSVSREKKERFSLILESASTNQTSMYLCASSSTYRGFSNYEQYFGPGTRLTVT.

This rearrangement joins TRBV5-1 to TRBJ1-5, with 9 bases identical to TRBD1. CDR1 SGHRS and CDR2 YFSETQ come from the germline V gene. The CDR3 consists of 14 residues. V gave up 4 bases and J gave up 6 bases; unmatched junction bases: 5. The CDR3 DNA reads as TGCGCCAGCAGCCCCGGGACAGGGCTTCAGCCCCAGCATTTT. It is translated as CASSPGTGLQPQHF.

The chain couples TRBV5-6 to TRBJ2-1; D may correspond to TRBD1 or TRBD2 (5 bases each). CDR1 is SGHDT and CDR2 is YYEEEE in the germline V gene. The CDR3 sequence is 17 residues long. Trimming took 4 bases from V and 0 from J, leaving 17 bases between them. CDR3 coding DNA: TGTGCCAGCAGCGGGACGGTAGACTCGAGCTCCTACAATGAGCAGTTCTTC. It encodes CASSGTVDSSSYNEQFF.

In its sample, this clonotype was seen a few times. The chain links TRBV6-1 to TRBJ1-5; D unclear. With 0 bases removed from V and 11 bases from J, the gap between germline ends came to 14 bases. The CDR3 sequence is 14 residues long. In germline, CDR1 is MNHNS, CDR2 SASEGT. The DNA for the CDR3 is TGTGCCAGCAGTGAAGCGGGCAGACCATTGACCCAGCATTTT. Its protein is CASSEAGRPLTQHF.

Here the CDR3 DNA reads TGTGCCAGCCTGGAACTCCAGGGGGGCAATCAGCCCCAGCATTTT. Translating gives CASLELQGGNQPQHF. The rearrangement links TRBV2 to TRBJ1-5, with 7 bases aligning to TRBD1. Germline V gene sequence: CDR1 SNHLY, CDR2 FYNNEI. The junction had 9 bases not matched to a gene; V was cut back by 8 bases and J by 2 bases. The CDR3 consists of 15 residues.

This sequence joins TRBV12-3 or TRBV12-4 and TRBJ1-4, with D possibly matching TRBD1 (5 bases). CDR3 length equals 13 residues. Trimming took 5 bases from V and 7 from J, leaving 11 bases between them. DNA for the CDR3: TGTGCCAGCAGTCCAGGGTGGGGTGAAAAACTGTTTTTT. Translating it yields CASSPGWGEKLFF.

The chain carries TRBV5-3 and TRBJ1-2; TRBD1 might be the D (5 bases). TRBV5-3 is assigned to the ORF class and has an uncertain function. Trimming cost V 1 base and J 4 bases, with 17 bases left between them. The CDR3 loop spans 16 amino acids. The CDR3 region is CARSLTGPTTSYGYTF. Here the CDR3 DNA reads TGTGCCAGAAGCTTGACAGGCCCAACCACGTCCTATGGCTACACCTTC.

This chain uses TRBV20-1 with TRBJ2-7, with D uncertain. The length of the CDR3 is 14 residues. Between the trimmed V and J ends, which lost 4 bases and 3 bases, there was a span of 16 bases. CDR1 and CDR2 (germline): DFQATT, SNEGSKA (reference sequence). The CDR3 bases are TGCAGTGCTATAGTGCTCGCGTGGCTCTACGAGCAGTACTTC. Translation: CSAIVLAWLYEQYF.

This clonotype was counted a few times. This chain uses TRBV6-6 with TRBJ2-1, with 11 nucleotides matching TRBD2. V lost 0 bases to trimming and J lost 3 bases; unmatched junction nucleotides: 10. CDR1 is MNHNY and CDR2 is SVGAGI in the germline V gene (reference sequence). The length of the CDR3 is 19 residues. This CDR3 is CASSYSTPIAGGDYNEQFF. CDR3 nucleotide sequence: TGTGCCAGCAGTTACTCTACACCGATAGCGGGAGGGGACTACAATGAGCAGTTCTTC.

V is TRBV7-2 and J is TRBJ1-2; D unclear. V gave up 1 base and J gave up 6 bases, with 15 bases separating them. Germline V CDR1 and CDR2: SGHTA, FQGNSA. This CDR3 has 15 residues. The CDR3 coding sequence is TGTGCCAGCAGCTTAGATATCAAAGGGCGGGATGGCTACACCTTC. Translation: CASSLDIKGRDGYTF.

This clonotype has at least ten counts. The J gene is TRBJ1-2, the V gene TRBV5-1, with 7 bases fitting TRBD1. This CDR3 comprises 15 residues. CDR1 is SGHRS and CDR2 is YFSETQ in the germline V gene. V was clipped by 3 bases and J by 6 bases; unmatched bases: 11. CDR3 protein: CASSSTGVLLDGYTF. The CDR3 bases are TGCGCCAGCAGCTCCACAGGGGTTCTCCTTGATGGCTACACCTTC.

V usage is TRBV10-3 and J usage is TRBJ2-7; D remains ambiguous. Germline CDR1 and CDR2: ENHRY and SYGVKD. V lost 10 bases and J lost 1, with 14 bases in between. The CDR3 runs 13 residues. CDR3 sequence: CATATAKSYEQYF. CDR3 coding DNA: TGTGCCACCGCGACGGCTAAATCCTACGAGCAGTACTTC.

This clonotype appeared a few times. This chain links TRBV7-2 with TRBJ1-6; 7 positions agree with TRBD1. V lost 5 bases, J lost 6 bases, and 4 bases stayed unmatched. The germline V gene has CDR1 SGHTA and CDR2 FQGNSA. This CDR3 is built from 14 residues. CDR3 residues: CASSPGQVNSPLHF. As DNA, the CDR3 is TGTGCCAGCAGCCCCGGACAGGTTAATTCACCCCTCCACTTT.

This clonotype was observed a handful of times. J is TRBJ2-1 and V is TRBV12-5, with TRBD1 matching over 8 bases. The CDR3 is 19 amino acids. J lost 1 base, V lost 2 bases, and 13 bases had no gene match. Germline loops: CDR1 LGHNT, CDR2 FRNRAP. Here the CDR3 reads CASGLPPGGFRKSYNEQFF. The CDR3, as DNA: TGTGCTAGTGGTTTGCCCCCAGGGGGCTTTAGGAAATCCTACAATGAGCAGTTCTTC. The full variable domain, its missing parts supplied by reference TRBV12-5 and TRBJ2-1, is DARVTQTPRHKVTEMGQEVTMRCQPILGHNTVFWYRQTMMQGLELLAYFRNRAPLDDSGMPKDRFSAEMPDATLATLKIQPSEPRDSAVYFCASGLPPGGFRKSYNEQFFGPGTRLTVL.

A few counts support this clonotype. The chain recombines TRBV20-1 with TRBJ2-5; 13 bases agree with TRBD2. The CDR3 is made up of 17 amino acids. With 2 bases clipped from V and 4 bases from J, the junction kept 10 bases outside the gene matches. Germline V gene data show CDR1 as DFQATT and CDR2 as SNEGSKA (reference sequence). The DNA of the CDR3 is TGCAGTGCTAGACACGTAAGACTAGCGGGAGGTCTAGAGACCCAGTACTTC. Protein product: CSARHVRLAGGLETQYF.

The chain is built from TRBV10-3 and TRBJ1-2; no definite D call. Germline V gives CDR1 ENHRY, CDR2 SYGVKD. Trimming stripped 1 base from V and 4 bases from J, with 7 bases between. CDR3 size: 13 residues. The CDR3 region is CAISELPIYGYTF. The CDR3 DNA follows: TGTGCCATCAGTGAGTTACCGATCTATGGCTACACCTTC.

The table lists this clonotype with a few counts. This chain's CDR3 is CASSLVQGNTEAFF. The CDR3 DNA reads as TGTGCCAGCAGCTTAGTCCAGGGGAACACTGAAGCTTTCTTT. The chain recombines TRBV7-9 with TRBJ1-1, with a tentative D call TRBD1 (5 bases). This CDR3 has 14 amino acids. Germline V gene lookup returns CDR1 SEHNR and CDR2 FQNEAQ (reference sequence). Trimming pared 1 base from V and 1 base from J, leaving 7 bases between.

The chain combines TRBV12-3 or TRBV12-4 with TRBJ2-7; TRBD2 is a possible D gene (5 bases). Trimming removed 3 bases at V and 3 bases at J, with 9 bases between. The CDR3 is 13 amino acids. CDR3 in amino acids: CASSFGRDYEQYF. In nucleotides, the CDR3 is TGTGCCAGCAGTTTTGGACGGGACTACGAGCAGTACTTC.

The chain links TRBV12-3 or TRBV12-4 to TRBJ2-1; unclear D gene. V gave up 1 base and J gave up 8 bases, with 9 bases separating them. The CDR3 is 13 amino acids. For the CDR3, the DNA is TGTGCCAGCAGTTTAGACTCATTCCATGAGCAGTTCTTC. Amino acid sequence: CASSLDSFHEQFF.

This clonotype was detected a few times. This rearrangement joins TRBV6-5 to TRBJ1-3; no clear D. Germline V lookup: CDR1 MNHEY, CDR2 SVGAGI. The CDR3 length is 11 residues. Deletions cut 6 bases from V and 6 bases from J, with 6 bases between. As DNA, the CDR3 is TGTGCCAGCAGCAACTCAAACACCATATATTTT. Translated: CASSNSNTIYF.

The chain has TRBV19 and TRBJ1-1; D uncertain. Germline-derived CDR1 and CDR2 are LNHDA and SQIVND (reference sequence). This CDR3 comprises 14 residues. V was clipped by 3 bases and J by 7 bases, with 15 bases between them. The CDR3 reads CASSIPGRAGEAFF. The DNA for the CDR3 is TGTGCCAGTAGTATTCCCGGGAGGGCAGGTGAAGCTTTCTTT. Full variable domain (remainder filled in from reference TRBV19 and TRBJ1-1): DGGITQSPKYLFRKEGQNVTLSCEQNLNHDAMYWYRQDPGQGLRLIYYSQIVNDFQKGDIAEGYSVSREKKESFPLTVTSAQKNPTAFYLCASSIPGRAGEAFFGQGTRLTVV.

This chain links TRBV25-1 with TRBJ2-7, with a weak D call TRBD1 (5 bases). The germline V gene has CDR1 MGHDK and CDR2 SYGVNS. This CDR3 has 11 amino acids. Deletions cut 5 bases from V and 7 bases from J, with 9 bases between. The CDR3 sequence is CASSKRTEQYF. The CDR3 coding sequence is TGTGCCAGCAGTAAACGGACAGAGCAGTACTTC.

V usage is TRBV25-1 and J usage is TRBJ2-7; D remains unclear. The CDR3 extends over 14 amino acids. From germline, CDR1 is MGHDK and CDR2 SYGVNS. With 2 bases removed from V and 5 bases from J, the gap between germline ends came to 13 bases. The CDR3: CASSEARRAHEQYF. The CDR3 nucleotides read TGTGCCAGCAGTGAAGCGAGAAGGGCCCACGAGCAGTACTTC.

This clonotype has just a few counts. The chain recombines TRBV5-1 with TRBJ1-5; TRBD1 is a possible D gene (5 bases). Trimming left V 4 bases short and J 4 bases short, with 12 bases between. This CDR3 is built from 14 residues. The germline gives CDR1 SGHRS, CDR2 YFSETQ. As DNA, the CDR3 is TGCGCCAGCAGCGCAGGATGGGGGAATCAGCCCCAGCATTTT. It translates to CASSAGWGNQPQHF.